This T cell receptor (beta chain) emerged from a study of T cell repertoires in cytomegalovirus infection. Study background: The public TCR beta signatures pointed to both CMV infection and matching HLA type. Overall study findings and caveats: Frequencies of public TCR beta families were cumulated, and this identified carriers of CMV plus the relevant HLA. HLA-C-restricted CMV-specific TCR beta clonotypes were dominant in the ex vivo response.

This CDR3 contains 14 residues. With V trimmed by 5 bases and J by 7 bases, 8 bases remained unmatched. CDR1 is MNHEY and CDR2 is SVGEGT in the germline V gene. In its sample, this clonotype was seen many times. Antigen: not known. One entry per CDR3 protein results from TCRdb running MiXCR on the reads. The sample contains 150,000 to 200,000 distinct CDR3 sequences, about a tenth of which appear only once. Specimen: PBMCs. The TCR comes from a human donor in good health (CMV status not recorded). Some clones in this sample may be carry-over from other donors' samples. The chain links TRBV6-2 or TRBV6-3 to TRBJ2-3; 8 positions match TRBD2. The DNA for the CDR3 is TGTGCCAGCAGTCCGGGGGGGAGCCAGTATACGCAGTATTTT. Protein sequence: CASSPGGSQYTQYF.